Below, one T cell receptor beta chain is given with its context. This sample is drawn from a study of blood T cell repertoires in COVID-19. Study-wide background: Spain, Italy and the United States supplied samples that represented acute and convalescent COVID-19.

CDR1 is SGDLS and CDR2 is YYNGEE in the germline V gene. The CDR3 extends over 15 amino acids. The V end was cut by 1 base, the J end by 3 bases, with 11 bases between. In the source study's methods: Amplification with reference gene primers provided the estimates of nucleated cell counts. This table comes from immunoSEQ multiplex PCR, and its TCRdb copy is limited to in-frame clones, with some not included. That table supplies the V and J calls and clone size; D and trimming were determined from the DNA. The data hold around 260,000 clones, with over 75% observed a single time. The chain links TRBV9 to TRBJ1-5; no definite D call. The sequenced material came from peripheral blood. The receptor comes from a woman aged 50 to 60 with acute or convalescent COVID-19. The CDR3 DNA reads TGTGCCAGCAGCGTAAGCGCGGGTAACAATCAGCCCCAGCATTTT. As protein: CASSVSAGNNQPQHF.